The 19 T cell receptor beta chains below come from one sample, sequenced in a study of cytomegalovirus exposure and HLA in healthy donors. In the PCR, 60 Vbeta and 13 Jbeta primers were used. Assay: immunoSEQ multiplex PCR; the TCRdb copy retains only in-frame clones and omits some. The sample includes 95,000 to 150,000 clones, around 86% of them seen just once. Sequencing was performed on PBMCs. The receptors derive from a man younger than 45 in good health and CMV-seronegative.

The chain carries TRBV30 and TRBJ1-1; no clear D. There are 13 residues in the CDR3. CDR1 and CDR2 (germline): GTSNPN, SVGIG (reference sequence). The ends were cut back, 0 bases at V and 3 bases at J, with 8 bases in the middle. The CDR3 sequence: CAWSVDYDTEAFF. The CDR3 nucleotides are TGTGCCTGGAGTGTTGACTACGACACTGAAGCTTTCTTT.

Notes on this clone: Other DNA sequences within the sample encode an identical CDR3. The gene calls are TRBV19 and TRBJ1-1; possible D gene TRBD1, 5 bases. CDR3 length: 13 amino acids. The ends were cut back, 3 bases at V and 4 bases at J, with 9 bases in the middle. Germline CDR1 and CDR2: LNHDA and SQIVND (reference sequence). CDR3 sequence reads: CASSITGGTEAFF. The DNA for the CDR3 is TGTGCCAGTAGTATCACGGGGGGCACTGAAGCTTTCTTT.

The rearrangement links TRBV9 to TRBJ2-1; 9 bases fit TRBD1. The V gene end was trimmed by 0 bases and the J gene end by 5 bases; junction bases not matched to a gene: 12. The CDR3 is made up of 18 amino acids. The germline V gene encodes CDR1 SGDLS and CDR2 YYNGEE. CDR3 amino acids: CASSVALMAGQGHNEQFF. CDR3 DNA: TGTGCCAGCAGCGTAGCTCTGATGGCGGGACAGGGCCACAATGAGCAGTTCTTC.

Only one count was recorded for this clone. V usage is TRBV2 and J usage is TRBJ1-6; 11 positions match TRBD1. In germline, CDR1 is SNHLY, CDR2 FYNNEI. This CDR3 contains 14 residues. V was pared by 6 bases and J by 10 bases, with 5 bases of the junction left unmatched. CDR3 coding DNA: TGTGCCAGCAGCTCGGGACAGGGGGGATCACCCCTCCACTTT. This translates into CASSSGQGGSPLHF.

Only a few counts were recorded for this clone. J is TRBJ2-7 and V is TRBV27, with 8 bases fitting TRBD1. Germline V gene data show CDR1 as MNHEY and CDR2 as SMNVEV (reference sequence). The CDR3 has 17 amino acids. Trimming cost V 6 bases and J 2 bases; bases outside gene matches: 15. This CDR3 reads CASRSNTWTGSTYEQYF. CDR3 nucleotides: TGTGCCAGCAGGTCGAATACTTGGACAGGGTCGACCTACGAGCAGTACTTC.

This clone was seen only once. The chain couples TRBV2 to TRBJ2-7, with D possibly matching TRBD1 (5 bases). This CDR3 contains 14 residues. Deletions cut 1 base from V and 3 bases from J, with 10 bases between. In germline, CDR1 is SNHLY, CDR2 FYNNEI. The CDR3 region has the DNA TGTGCCAGCAGTGAAGGATGGACACTCTACGAGCAGTACTTC. This encodes CASSEGWTLYEQYF.

Concerning this clone itself: Sequence at one end of the junction differs from germline and may be a read error. V gene TRBV6-1 combines with J gene TRBJ2-5, with TRBD2 matching over 7 bases. The length of the CDR3 is 16 residues. Germline V lookup: CDR1 MNHNS, CDR2 SASEGT. The CDR3 loop is CASSEAGITTGETQYF. CDR3 DNA sequence: TGTGCCAGCAGCGAAGCGGGGATCACAACGGGGGAGACCCAGTACTTC.

V gene TRBV2 combines with J gene TRBJ2-7; TRBD1 aligns across 8 bases. This CDR3 region has 15 residues. Germline V gene data show CDR1 as SNHLY and CDR2 as FYNNEI. V dropped 3 bases and J dropped 3; count of bases not matched to a gene: 7. The CDR3, as DNA: TGTGCCAGCAGTGACCGGGTCAGGGGGCACTACGAGCAGTACTTC. Protein: CASSDRVRGHYEQYF.

This clone was observed once. The V call is TRBV5-4, the J call TRBJ2-3, with 8 bases fitting TRBD2. The CDR3 length is 13 residues. J gave up 4 bases and V 6 bases, and 4 bases lay outside the gene matches. Germline-derived CDR1 and CDR2 are SGHNT and YYREEE (reference sequence). The CDR3, as DNA: TGTGCCAGCACCTGGCGGGGGGCAGATACGCAGTATTTT. Encoded protein: CASTWRGADTQYF.

This clone was detected a few times. The chain links TRBV19 to TRBJ1-6; D possibly corresponds to TRBD1 (6 bases). Germline V gives CDR1 LNHDA, CDR2 SQIVND (reference sequence). V lost 3 bases, J lost 7 bases, and 13 bases lay in between. This CDR3 is built from 15 residues. The CDR3 region has the DNA TGTGCCAGTAGTATCTTTACAGGGAACAATTCACCCCTCCACTTT. Its translation: CASSIFTGNNSPLHF.

The sample holds a few counts of this clone. This chain uses TRBV11-2 with TRBJ2-3; TRBD1 agrees at 8 bases. The CDR3 extends over 15 amino acids. V gave up 5 bases and J gave up 1 base; unmatched junction bases: 5. CDR1 and CDR2 (germline): SGHAT, FQNNGV. The CDR3: CASSPQGAGTDTQYF. CDR3 nucleotide sequence: TGTGCCAGCAGCCCCCAGGGGGCGGGCACAGATACGCAGTATTTT. Drawing the rest from reference TRBV11-2 and TRBJ2-3, the complete variable domain is EAGVAQSPRYKIIEKRQSVAFWCNPISGHATLYWYQQILGQGPKLLIQFQNNGVVDDSQLPKDRFSAERLKGVDSTLKIQPAKLEDSAVYLCASSPQGAGTDTQYFGPGTRLTVL.

The rearrangement joins TRBV7-2 to TRBJ1-2, with 12 bases identical to TRBD1. The J segment lost 6 bases and the V segment lost 5 bases, leaving 16 bases of the junction unmatched. The CDR3 is 18 amino acids. Germline-derived CDR1 and CDR2 are SGHTA and FQGNSA. In nucleotides, the CDR3 is TGTGCCAGCAGCCCGCTCCGGGACAGGGGGCAGGAGGCGAATGGCTACACCTTC. Translated, it gives CASSPLRDRGQEANGYTF.

This clone was found a few times. The chain employs TRBV5-5 and TRBJ2-1, with no clear D. The CDR3 totals 14 residues. Germline CDR1 and CDR2: SGHKS and YYEKEE (reference sequence). The V and J ends lost 0 bases and 10 bases respectively, with 14 bases between them. DNA for the CDR3: TGTGCCAGCAGCTTGGCCGGCTGGAGCAGAGAGCAGTTCTTC. Protein: CASSLAGWSREQFF.

This clone showed up just once. This chain links TRBV7-9 with TRBJ2-1; TRBD2 matches at 9 bases. The CDR3 loop spans 15 amino acids. Germline V gene sequence: CDR1 SEHNR, CDR2 FQNEAQ (reference sequence). The V gene end was trimmed by 4 bases and the J gene end by 10 bases; junction bases not matched to a gene: 11. This CDR3 is CASSSGAGGHGEQFF. DNA of the CDR3: TGTGCCAGCAGCTCGGGGGCGGGGGGGCACGGGGAGCAGTTCTTC.

The rearrangement uses TRBV9 and TRBJ1-2, with TRBD1 matching 10 bases. After removal of 2 bases from V and 7 bases from J, the junction contained 8 bases not matched to a gene. Germline-derived CDR1 and CDR2 are SGDLS and YYNGEE. CDR3 size: 15 residues. CDR3 protein: CASSVPGQGFGGYTF. In nucleotides, the CDR3 is TGTGCCAGCAGCGTTCCGGGACAGGGGTTTGGTGGCTACACCTTC. Variable domain in full (rest from reference TRBV9 and TRBJ1-2): DSGVTQTPKHLITATGQRVTLRCSPRSGDLSVYWYQQSLDQGLQFLIQYYNGEERAKGNILERFSAQQFPDLHSELNLSSLELGDSALYFCASSVPGQGFGGYTFGSGTRLTVV.

The chain links TRBV9 to TRBJ2-1, with no clear D. CDR1 is SGDLS and CDR2 is YYNGEE in the germline V gene. CDR3 length: 13 residues. V lost 4 bases to trimming and J lost 9 bases, with 14 bases between them. The chain's CDR3 is CASSHFQETEQFF. The CDR3 DNA sequence: TGTGCCAGCAGCCACTTTCAGGAAACTGAGCAGTTCTTC. Full variable domain (missing parts from reference TRBV9 and TRBJ2-1): DSGVTQTPKHLITATGQRVTLRCSPRSGDLSVYWYQQSLDQGLQFLIQYYNGEERAKGNILERFSAQQFPDLHSELNLSSLELGDSALYFCASSHFQETEQFFGPGTRLTVL.

The chain joins TRBV5-1 to TRBJ2-5, with 7 bases matching TRBD2. V dropped 1 base and J dropped 3; count of bases not matched to a gene: 3. The CDR3 spans 14 residues. Germline loops: CDR1 SGHRS, CDR2 YFSETQ. The CDR3 sequence is CASSLLSGEETQYF. In nucleotides, the CDR3 is TGCGCCAGCAGCTTGCTGAGCGGGGAAGAGACCCAGTACTTC.

V gene TRBV5-1 combines with J gene TRBJ1-1, with no clear D. Trimming stripped 4 bases from V and 1 base from J, with 14 bases between. The germline gives CDR1 SGHRS, CDR2 YFSETQ. This CDR3 is 15 amino acids long. In nucleotides, the CDR3 is TGCGCCAGCAGCCCCCGAGAAGAACGGAACACTGAAGCTTTCTTT. Translating it yields CASSPREERNTEAFF.

The chain combines TRBV5-1 with TRBJ2-3; D ambiguous. The CDR3 extends over 14 amino acids. Germline-derived CDR1 and CDR2 are SGHRS and YFSETQ. V shed 6 bases and J shed 6 bases, with 17 bases lying between them. The CDR3 sequence is CASIKSLGADTQYF. In DNA, the CDR3 is TGCGCCAGCATAAAATCTTTGGGCGCGGATACGCAGTATTTT.